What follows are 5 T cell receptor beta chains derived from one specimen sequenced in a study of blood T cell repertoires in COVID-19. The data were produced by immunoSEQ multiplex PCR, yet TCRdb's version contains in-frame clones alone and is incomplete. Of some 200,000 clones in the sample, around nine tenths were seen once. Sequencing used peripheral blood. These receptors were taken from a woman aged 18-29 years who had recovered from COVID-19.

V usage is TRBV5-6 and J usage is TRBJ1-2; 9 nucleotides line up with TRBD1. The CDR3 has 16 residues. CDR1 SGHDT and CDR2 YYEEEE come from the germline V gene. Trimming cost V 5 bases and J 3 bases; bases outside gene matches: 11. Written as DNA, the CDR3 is TGTGCCAGCAGTTTGAACCGACAGGGGGTATACTATGGCTACACCTTC. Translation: CASSLNRQGVYYGYTF.

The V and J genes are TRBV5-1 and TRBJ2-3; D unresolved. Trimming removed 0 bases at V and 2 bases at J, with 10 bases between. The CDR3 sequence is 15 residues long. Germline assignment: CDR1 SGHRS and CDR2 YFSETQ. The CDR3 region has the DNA TGCGCCAGCAGCTTGGTTTCAGCGATCACAGATACGCAGTATTTT. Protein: CASSLVSAITDTQYF.

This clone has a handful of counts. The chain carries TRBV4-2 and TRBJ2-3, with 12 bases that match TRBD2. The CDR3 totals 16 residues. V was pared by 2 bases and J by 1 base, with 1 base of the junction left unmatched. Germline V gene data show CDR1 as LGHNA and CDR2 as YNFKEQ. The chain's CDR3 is CASSQLAGGGTDTQYF. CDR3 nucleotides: TGTGCCAGCAGCCAACTAGCGGGAGGGGGCACAGATACGCAGTATTTT.

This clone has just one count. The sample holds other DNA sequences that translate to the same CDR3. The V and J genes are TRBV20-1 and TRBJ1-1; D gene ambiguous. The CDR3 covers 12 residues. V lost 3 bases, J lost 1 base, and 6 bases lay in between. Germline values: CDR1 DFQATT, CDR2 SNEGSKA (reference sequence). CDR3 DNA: TGCAGTGCTAGTCGGGGGAACACTGAAGCTTTCTTT. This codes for CSASRGNTEAFF.

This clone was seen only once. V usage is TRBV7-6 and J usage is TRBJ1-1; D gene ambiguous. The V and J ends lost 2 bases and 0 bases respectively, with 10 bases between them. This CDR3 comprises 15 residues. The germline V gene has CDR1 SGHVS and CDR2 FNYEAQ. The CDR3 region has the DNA TGTGCCAGCAGCTTATTTTCGGGGATGAACACTGAAGCTTTCTTT. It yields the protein CASSLFSGMNTEAFF.